The TCR beta chain described here comes from a study of cytomegalovirus exposure and HLA in healthy donors. Study outcomes and limitations: The tendency of first-cohort TCR clusters to co-occur in the roughly 110 validation repertoires emerged from a later analysis.

A word on this clone: Its antigen is unknown.

CDR3 size: 15 residues. Trimming removed 2 bases from V and 0 bases from J, with 11 bases in between. The germline gives CDR1 MNHEY, CDR2 SMNVEV (reference sequence). This table comes from immunoSEQ multiplex PCR, and its TCRdb copy is limited to in-frame clones, with some not included. The table shows around 300,000 clones, with approximately 86% occurring only once. Specimen: PBMCs. The TCR comes from a woman aged 18-30 years in good health and CMV-seronegative. V is TRBV27 and J is TRBJ2-7, with D unclear. This CDR3 is CASSLSTESSYEQYF. As DNA, the CDR3 is TGTGCCAGCAGTTTAAGTACAGAGAGCTCCTACGAGCAGTACTTC.